The clone carrying this TCR beta chain was counted only a few times. The sample's time point: patch test 1, 2 weeks after DPC sensitization. Treatment described: therapeutic diphenylcyclopropenone sensitization with weekly scalp DPC. At patch-test visits, sampling came before the patch test. Donors were 18 to 70-year-old alopecia patients suitable for DPC. Deletions cut 4 bases from V and 6 bases from J, with 13 bases between. CDR3 length: 13 amino acids. Germline values: CDR1 GTSNPN, CDR2 SVGIG (reference sequence). Via MiXCR, TCRdb re-called the RACE reads, giving one row per CDR3 protein. This table has 370,000 or so distinct CDR3 sequences, around 4.8% appearing once. These data originate in a study of human T cells and chemical hapten exposure.

The sequence derives from a woman aged 45-65 years with alopecia areata. Some clones in this sample may be carry-over from other donors' samples. The sequenced sample was whole blood, obtained in connection with sensitization to the hapten diphenylcyclopropenone (DPC). V and J are TRBV30 and TRBJ2-4; D is possibly TRBD2 (5 bases). CDR3 nucleotide sequence: TGTGCCTGGAAACGTGGAGGTTTAAACATTCAGTACTTC. Encoded protein: CAWKRGGLNIQYF.